These 28 T cell receptor beta chains came from one sample sequenced in a study of blood T cell repertoires in COVID-19 (dated by TCRdb to the early 2020s). The library came from the immunoSEQ multiplex PCR assay. Imported from immuneACCESS, the table was reduced by TCRdb to in-frame sequences with V and J called. These copies leave out some clones; in studies compared against another copy, an unresolved V gene accounts for under half, and the cause of the remainder is not known. In this sample the table shows around 280,000 clones, around 88% of which occur a single time. The ten top clones hold 5.5% to 7% of the sample. Sample: PBMCs or T cells enriched from blood (not recorded which). These receptors came from a woman aged 40 to 50 who had recovered from COVID-19.

V gene TRBV28 combines with J gene TRBJ1-4; 7 nucleotides match TRBD1. The CDR3 contains 15 residues. Trimming took 9 bases from V and 6 from J; bases not matched to a gene: 13. Germline loops: CDR1 MDHEN, CDR2 SYDVKM. CDR3 loop: CASSHADRRDEKLFF. The CDR3 DNA sequence: TGTGCCAGTTCTCATGCGGACAGGCGTGATGAAAAACTGTTTTTT. The full variable domain, completed using reference TRBV28 and TRBJ1-4, is DVKVTQSSRYLVKRTGEKVFLECVQDMDHENMFWYRQDPGLGLRLIYFSYDVKMKEKGDIPEGYSVSREKKERFSLILESASTNQTSMYLCASSHADRRDEKLFFGSGTQLSVL.

The chain combines TRBV3-1 (or the pseudogene TRBV3-2) with TRBJ1-4, with 12 nucleotides matching TRBD1. Trimming cost V 3 bases and J 8 bases; bases outside gene matches: 4. CDR1 LGHDT and CDR2 YNNKEL come from the germline V gene (reference sequence). The CDR3 sequence is 15 residues long. CDR3: CASSQLGTGGEKLFF. In DNA, the CDR3 is TGTGCCAGCAGCCAGCTCGGGACAGGGGGCGAAAAACTGTTTTTT.

This sequence joins TRBV28 and TRBJ2-1, with 7 bases that match TRBD2. This CDR3 spans 15 amino acids. Germline V gene sequence: CDR1 MDHEN, CDR2 SYDVKM. V gave up 7 bases and J gave up 2 bases; unmatched junction bases: 8. For the CDR3, the DNA is TGTGCCAGCAACGGTCTAGCGGAAACCTACAATGAGCAGTTCTTC. Translated, it gives CASNGLAETYNEQFF.

The CDR3 DNA reads as TGTGCCAGCAGTTTATCACAGGCCCAAGAGACCCAGTACTTC. Its translation: CASSLSQAQETQYF. This rearrangement joins TRBV28 to TRBJ2-5, with D tentatively TRBD1 (5 bases). The CDR3 spans 14 residues. V was clipped by 1 base and J by 1 base, with 7 bases between them. CDR1 is MDHEN and CDR2 is SYDVKM in the germline V gene.

This CDR3 is CASSAVAETGELFF. The CDR3, as DNA: TGTGCCAGCTCGGCTGTAGCGGAGACCGGGGAGCTGTTTTTT. The genes are TRBV6-5 and TRBJ2-2, with D possibly matching TRBD2 (6 bases). Trimming took off 8 bases at V and 5 bases at J, with 15 bases between the two ends. The CDR3 length is 14 residues. Per the germline V gene, CDR1 is MNHEY and CDR2 is SVGAGI.

This chain joins TRBV12-3 or TRBV12-4 and TRBJ2-3; weak D call: TRBD2 (6 bases). The CDR3 sequence is 13 residues long. The ends were cut back, 4 bases at V and 8 bases at J, with 13 bases in the middle. CDR3 amino acids: CASSSRGAGTQYF. The CDR3 bases are TGTGCCAGCAGTTCAAGAGGAGCGGGTACGCAGTATTTT.

This clone was observed a handful of times. The chain is built from TRBV5-1 and TRBJ2-1; D is perhaps TRBD2 (5 bases). Per germline, CDR1 SGHRS and CDR2 YFSETQ. The CDR3 is 14 residues long. The germline V and J ends were trimmed by 4 bases and 7 bases, with 15 bases remaining between them. CDR3 residues: CASSPSQRSNEQFF. The DNA of the CDR3 is TGCGCCAGCAGCCCTAGCCAGCGGTCTAATGAGCAGTTCTTC.

The chain recombines TRBV5-1 with TRBJ1-1, with unresolved D. Germline CDR1 SGHRS, CDR2 YFSETQ. V lost 1 base and J lost 4, with 8 bases in between. The CDR3 is 13 amino acids. The CDR3 DNA reads TGCGCCAGCAGCTTGTACTTGAGCACTGAAGCTTTCTTT. This sequence encodes CASSLYLSTEAFF.

The chain has TRBV2 and TRBJ2-7; 8 bases are shared with TRBD2. The CDR3 covers 15 residues. Trimming cost V 6 bases and J 7 bases; bases outside gene matches: 14. The germline gives CDR1 SNHLY, CDR2 FYNNEI. CDR3 in amino acids: CASSLSGSRVEEQYF. The CDR3 coding sequence is TGTGCCAGCAGCCTAAGCGGGAGCAGGGTTGAAGAGCAGTACTTC.

This chain uses TRBV12-3 or TRBV12-4 with TRBJ1-5, with D perhaps matching TRBD1 (5 bases). The CDR3 is 13 residues long. V was cut by 6 bases and J by 6 bases, with 12 bases left in between. CDR3 nucleotide sequence: TGTGCCAGCAGCCCCTGGGGGGGTCAGCCCCAGCATTTT. This encodes CASSPWGGQPQHF.

This sequence joins TRBV5-1 and TRBJ1-4; the match to TRBD1 covers 7 bases. This CDR3 contains 15 residues. The ends lost 4 bases at V and 5 bases at J; junction bases unmatched: 8. Germline CDR1 reads SGHRS; CDR2 reads YFSETQ. The DNA for the CDR3 is TGCGCCAGCAGCGCTAGGGGGCGCGGAAATGAAAAACTGTTTTTT. Translating gives CASSARGRGNEKLFF.

The chain is built from TRBV14 and TRBJ2-2, with TRBD2 matching 9 bases. Germline CDR1 reads SGHDN; CDR2 reads FVKESK. There are 16 residues in the CDR3. The V gene end was trimmed by 1 base and the J gene end by 2 bases; junction bases not matched to a gene: 2. The CDR3 sequence is CASSQGLADNTGELFF. The CDR3 DNA is TGTGCCAGCAGCCAAGGACTAGCGGATAACACCGGGGAGCTGTTTTTT.

This clone was found many times. The V gene is TRBV28, the J gene TRBJ1-2; possibly TRBD1 for D (5 bases). Germline assignment: CDR1 MDHEN and CDR2 SYDVKM. V was trimmed by 3 bases and J by 6 bases, leaving 11 bases between them. CDR3 length equals 13 residues. The CDR3 spells CASSFSQGNGYTF. In DNA, the CDR3 is TGTGCCAGCAGTTTTTCCCAGGGTAATGGCTACACCTTC.

The V call is TRBV19, the J call TRBJ2-7, with D perhaps matching TRBD1 (6 bases). V was cut by 4 bases and J by 7 bases, with 17 bases left in between. Germline V gene lookup returns CDR1 LNHDA and CDR2 SQIVND (reference sequence). The CDR3 is 14 amino acids. The CDR3 sequence is CASSTIGQLREQYF. CDR3 DNA sequence: TGTGCCAGTAGTACCATTGGACAGCTCAGGGAGCAGTACTTC.

The chain employs TRBV9 and TRBJ2-7, with TRBD1 identical over 7 bases. The junction had 0 bases not matched to a gene; V was cut back by 3 bases and J by 3 bases. The CDR3 runs to 12 residues. CDR1 is SGDLS, CDR2 YYNGEE, per germline. This CDR3 reads CASSGQGYEQYF. The CDR3 DNA follows: TGTGCCAGCAGCGGACAGGGCTACGAGCAGTACTTC.

This clone was detected a few times. This chain joins TRBV28 and TRBJ1-3, with D perhaps TRBD1 (5 bases). The ends were cut back, 10 bases at V and 2 bases at J, with 12 bases in the middle. This CDR3 region has 13 residues. Germline CDR1 reads MDHEN; CDR2 reads SYDVKM. CDR3 sequence: CATIQGPGNTIYF. CDR3 bases: TGTGCCACTATCCAGGGCCCTGGAAACACCATATATTTT. The full variable domain, completed using reference TRBV28 and TRBJ1-3, is DVKVTQSSRYLVKRTGEKVFLECVQDMDHENMFWYRQDPGLGLRLIYFSYDVKMKEKGDIPEGYSVSREKKERFSLILESASTNQTSMYLCATIQGPGNTIYFGEGSWLTVV.

This clone was counted a single time. The V and J genes are TRBV3-1 (or the pseudogene TRBV3-2) and TRBJ1-2; D call uncertain. The CDR3 spans 14 residues. CDR1 and CDR2 (germline): LGHDT, YNNKEL (reference sequence). The V end was cut by 4 bases, the J end by 4 bases, with 13 bases between. CDR3 residues: CASSLASGSYGYTF. Written as DNA, the CDR3 is TGTGCCAGCAGCCTCGCCTCAGGAAGCTATGGCTACACCTTC.

This clone was observed a single time. V is TRBV5-1 and J is TRBJ1-4; TRBD1 matches 8 bases. J lost 3 bases, V lost 4 bases, and 5 bases had no gene match. In germline, CDR1 is SGHRS, CDR2 YFSETQ. The CDR3 sequence is 15 residues long. CDR3 nucleotide sequence: TGCGCCAGCAGCCTCCGGACAGGGTCTAATGAAAAACTGTTTTTT. Its protein product is CASSLRTGSNEKLFF.

The sample holds a few counts of this clone. This chain links TRBV19 with TRBJ2-7, with D possibly matching TRBD1 (6 bases). Germline CDR1 reads LNHDA; CDR2 reads SQIVND (reference sequence). The CDR3 spans 14 residues. Trimming pared 2 bases from V and 6 bases from J, leaving 14 bases between. The CDR3 loop reads CASSISRDIGEQYF. The CDR3, as DNA: TGTGCCAGTAGTATATCACGGGACATTGGCGAGCAGTACTTC.

The chain carries TRBV14 and TRBJ2-3, with D perhaps matching TRBD1 (6 bases). V dropped 2 bases and J dropped 2 bases, with 17 bases sitting between them. CDR1 is SGHDN, CDR2 FVKESK, per germline. The CDR3 runs 17 residues. The CDR3 sequence: CASSQRPGQTVTDTQYF. In DNA form, the CDR3 reads TGTGCCAGCAGCCAACGACCCGGACAGACCGTCACAGATACGCAGTATTTT.

This clone has just one count. In DNA form, the CDR3 reads TGTGCCAGCAGCGCGACAGGGGGCGCGGAGACCCAGTACTTC. Its translation is CASSATGGAETQYF. This sequence joins TRBV7-8 and TRBJ2-5, with 10 nucleotides matching TRBD1. CDR1 and CDR2 from the germline V gene are SGHVS and FQNEAQ. Losses at the gene ends were 5 bases for V and 5 bases for J; bases not matched to a gene: 5. The length of the CDR3 is 14 residues.

This chain links TRBV4-3 with TRBJ2-3; TRBD2 matches at 13 bases. J gave up 5 bases and V 0 bases, and 5 bases lay outside the gene matches. CDR1 is LGHNA, CDR2 YSLEER, per germline. The CDR3 spans 17 residues. CDR3 loop: CASSQETGLAGRDTQYF. CDR3 DNA: TGCGCCAGCAGCCAAGAAACGGGACTAGCGGGACGAGATACGCAGTATTTT.

The chain recombines TRBV4-3 with TRBJ2-5, with 10 nucleotides matching TRBD2. J was trimmed by 5 bases and V by 0 bases; bases with no gene match: 18. The germline V gene encodes CDR1 LGHNA and CDR2 YSLEER. The CDR3 has 20 residues. CDR3 DNA: TGCGCCAGCAGCCAAGATCTGCAGTCCCTAGCGGGAGTGAAAAAGGAGACCCAGTACTTC. Encoded protein: CASSQDLQSLAGVKKETQYF.

The chain couples TRBV27 to TRBJ2-1; 7 nucleotides agree with TRBD2. V was pared by 5 bases and J by 7 bases, with 14 bases of the junction left unmatched. The CDR3 runs to 16 residues. Per the germline V gene, CDR1 is MNHEY and CDR2 is SMNVEV (reference sequence). CDR3 in DNA: TGTGCCAGCAGTGCCCACAAGGCCCTCGGGAGGAATGAGCAGTTCTTC. Protein sequence: CASSAHKALGRNEQFF.

This rearrangement joins TRBV28 to TRBJ1-1, with D possibly matching TRBD1 (6 bases). Trimming took 2 bases from V and 3 from J, leaving 10 bases between them. Per germline, CDR1 MDHEN and CDR2 SYDVKM. CDR3 length: 14 amino acids. In DNA, the CDR3 is TGTGCCAGCAGTTTAGGGGGCGCGGACACTGAAGCTTTCTTT. As protein: CASSLGGADTEAFF.

V is TRBV18 and J is TRBJ1-1; no firm D call. Per the germline V gene, CDR1 is KGHSH and CDR2 is LQKENI. The germline V and J ends were trimmed by 2 bases and 6 bases, with 16 bases remaining between them. The CDR3 is 15 residues long. The CDR3 is CASSPNQQSNSEAFF. Here the CDR3 DNA reads TGTGCCAGCTCACCAAATCAACAGTCTAACTCTGAAGCTTTCTTT.

V usage is TRBV7-2 and J usage is TRBJ1-1; weak D call: TRBD1 (6 bases). V was trimmed by 4 bases and J by 1 base, leaving 10 bases between them. The CDR3 contains 14 residues. CDR1 is SGHTA and CDR2 is FQGNSA in the germline V gene. The CDR3 DNA follows: TGTGCCAGCAGCTCGGGACACCAGAACACTGAAGCTTTCTTT. This encodes CASSSGHQNTEAFF. Filled out from reference TRBV7-2 and TRBJ1-1, the complete variable domain reads GAGVSQSPSNKVTEKGKDVELRCDPISGHTALYWYRQSLGQGLEFLIYFQGNSAPDKSGLPSDRFSAERTGGSVSTLTIQRTQQEDSAVYLCASSSGHQNTEAFFGQGTRLTVV.

The gene calls are TRBV6-2 or TRBV6-3 and TRBJ2-2, with D possibly matching TRBD1 (5 bases). The germline CDR1 and CDR2 sequences are MNHEY and SVGEGT. CDR3 size: 16 residues. Deletions cut 4 bases from V and 6 bases from J, with 18 bases between. CDR3 in amino acids: CASSSSRQGRAGELFF. The CDR3 DNA sequence: TGTGCCAGCAGTTCCTCCCGGCAGGGAAGAGCCGGGGAGCTGTTTTTT.